The 12 T cell receptor beta chains listed next were all sequenced from one sample in a study of T cells in Graves' hyperthyroidism and ophthalmopathy. RNA transcripts gave rise to amplified TCR beta CDR3 regions. First-round RT-PCR of the TCR CDR3 relied on the HTBI primer set. In TCRdb, the multiplex PCR reads were re-called with MiXCR into one record per CDR3 protein. The sample contains fewer than 750,000 distinct CDR3 sequences, approximately 14% of which appear only once. Specimen: blood. The receptors originated from a woman in her 40s with Graves' ophthalmopathy.

CDR3 sequence reads: CSAATGFNSPLHF. The DNA of the CDR3 is TGCAGTGCCGCGACAGGGTTCAATTCACCCCTCCACTTT. The chain carries TRBV20-1 and TRBJ1-6, with 7 bases aligning to TRBD1. V trimming: 6 bases; J trimming: 7 bases; junction bases outside the gene matches: 6. Germline V gene lookup returns CDR1 DFQATT and CDR2 SNEGSKA (reference sequence). The CDR3 runs 13 residues.

This clonotype was found many times. The chain has TRBV20-1 and TRBJ2-7; TRBD2 is a possible D gene (6 bases). V was trimmed by 1 base and J by 6 bases, leaving 10 bases between them. The CDR3 is 12 residues long. The germline V gene encodes CDR1 DFQATT and CDR2 SNEGSKA (reference sequence). The CDR3 DNA reads as TGCAGTGCTAGAGCAATGGAGGGCGAGCAGTACTTC. Translating gives CSARAMEGEQYF.

This clonotype was observed many times. In nucleotides, the CDR3 is TGTGCCAGCAGTTACGATGCGGGAGCATCCTACGAGCAGTACTTC. As protein: CASSYDAGASYEQYF. V gene TRBV6-8 combines with J gene TRBJ2-7; 7 bases align to TRBD2. The CDR3 contains 15 residues. V was pared by 2 bases and J by 1 base, with 5 bases of the junction left unmatched. The germline gives CDR1 MNHGY, CDR2 SAAAGT.

This clonotype was counted many times. The chain has TRBV30 and TRBJ2-5; TRBD1 is a possible D gene (6 bases). Germline CDR1 and CDR2: GTSNPN and SVGIG (reference sequence). This CDR3 region has 13 residues. V gave up 4 bases and J gave up 2 bases, with 11 bases separating them. The CDR3 loop is CAWNTQGQETQYF. In DNA, the CDR3 is TGTGCCTGGAACACACAGGGTCAAGAGACCCAGTACTTC.

At least ten counts were recorded for this clonotype. V and J are TRBV6-1 and TRBJ2-4, with D possibly TRBD1 on 6 matching bases. CDR1 and CDR2 from the germline V gene are MNHNS and SASEGT. V lost 6 bases to trimming and J lost 4 bases, with 13 bases between them. The CDR3 loop spans 14 amino acids. In nucleotides, the CDR3 is TGTGCCAGCAGCCGCCTCGGACAGAAAAACATTCAGTACTTC. Its translation is CASSRLGQKNIQYF.

J is TRBJ1-5 and V is TRBV12-3 or TRBV12-4, with 11 bases matching TRBD1. J lost 3 bases, V lost 6 bases, and 4 bases had no gene match. The length of the CDR3 is 15 residues. The CDR3 region is CASRLGQGDNQPQHF. CDR3 coding DNA: TGTGCCAGCAGACTGGGACAGGGGGACAATCAGCCCCAGCATTTT.

The chain joins TRBV6-1 to TRBJ2-5; 7 nucleotides agree with TRBD1. Germline CDR1 MNHNS, CDR2 SASEGT. The CDR3 covers 15 residues. V trimming: 6 bases; J trimming: 0 bases; junction bases outside the gene matches: 7. CDR3 loop: CASSSVGTDQETQYF. Written as DNA, the CDR3 is TGTGCCAGCAGCTCCGTCGGGACAGACCAAGAGACCCAGTACTTC.

The V gene is TRBV5-1, the J gene TRBJ2-5; D might be TRBD1 or TRBD2, each matching 5 bases. V lost 4 bases and J lost 3, with 16 bases in between. CDR3 length: 15 amino acids. The germline V gene has CDR1 SGHRS and CDR2 YFSETQ. CDR3 sequence (DNA): TGCGCCAGCAGCCTGACCCCGGGACGGGAAGAGACCCAGTACTTC. As protein: CASSLTPGREETQYF.

This clonotype was detected ten times or more. V gene TRBV28 combines with J gene TRBJ1-1; the D gene is possibly TRBD1 (5 bases). Per the germline V gene, CDR1 is MDHEN and CDR2 is SYDVKM. This CDR3 has 14 residues. Trimming stripped 5 bases from V and 4 bases from J, with 14 bases between. CDR3 protein: CASSPEGMVTEAFF. As DNA, the CDR3 is TGTGCCAGCAGTCCAGAGGGGATGGTCACTGAAGCTTTCTTT.

This clonotype was recorded at least ten times. J is TRBJ2-7 and V is TRBV28; the match to TRBD2 covers 9 bases. The CDR3 spans 16 residues. The junction had 12 bases not matched to a gene; V was cut back by 2 bases and J by 7 bases. Per germline, CDR1 MDHEN and CDR2 SYDVKM. CDR3 sequence: CASSLVRAGGPGEQYF. The DNA for the CDR3 is TGTGCCAGCAGTTTAGTTCGGGCGGGAGGGCCAGGGGAGCAGTACTTC.

This clonotype was seen ten or more times. J is TRBJ2-7 and V is TRBV27, with D tentatively TRBD1 (6 bases). V was clipped by 5 bases and J by 3 bases, with 14 bases between them. CDR1 MNHEY and CDR2 SMNVEV come from the germline V gene (reference sequence). The CDR3 consists of 14 residues. CDR3 in amino acids: CASSPRDMYYEQYF. CDR3 sequence (DNA): TGTGCCAGCAGTCCCCGGGACATGTACTACGAGCAGTACTTC.

The table lists this clonotype with a few counts. This clone may be a read error of a much larger clone one base away. The rearrangement links TRBV6-5 to TRBJ2-4; 8 bases are shared with TRBD1. CDR1 is MNHEY and CDR2 is SVGAGI in the germline V gene. The CDR3 totals 17 residues. The CDR3 is CTSSYSTGVRAKNIQYF. The CDR3 DNA sequence: TGTACCAGCAGTTACTCGACAGGGGTGAGGGCCAAAAACATTCAGTACTTC.